This TCR beta chain was sequenced during a study of PD-1 blockade in classical Hodgkin lymphoma. Broader study findings: The authors have not defined what causes the repertoire differences, possibly disease activity or prior therapy. For complete responders, baseline diversity was comparable to that of newly diagnosed patients. Exclusion was applied to patients who started nivolumab under 1 year after ASCT.

Here immunoSEQ multiplex PCR was the method, and the copy in TCRdb shows in-frame clones only, minus some. The data show 15,000 to 20,000 clones, around 80% seen once. Every single patient, without exception, relapsed after autologous stem cell transplantation, and brentuximab vedotin exposure varied. V lost 3 bases, J lost 5 bases, and 19 bases lay in between. This CDR3 spans 16 amino acids. Looked up from germline, CDR1 is ENHRY and CDR2 is SYGVKD. To note about this clone: Its antigen is not known.

This sequence joins TRBV10-3 and TRBJ1-1; tentative D call: TRBD1 (5 bases). Material: peripheral blood mononuclear cells (PBMCs), obtained at baseline. The sequence came from a human donor with classical Hodgkin lymphoma. The CDR3 sequence: CAISEWARQGVTEAFF. For the CDR3, the DNA is TGTGCCATCAGTGAATGGGCCAGGCAGGGCGTTACTGAAGCTTTCTTT.